Included here is one TCR beta chain sequence, with context. What it binds is not known. These data originate in a study of T cell repertoires in ileal Crohn's disease. The study, taken as a whole, reports: The median delay to postoperative endoscopy was nearly seven months. Mucosal expansions were suggested to be mainly CD8 T cells.

TCRdb's table, derived via immunoSEQ multiplex PCR, lists solely in-frame clones and lacks some. The sample has roughly 7,400 clones, roughly 74% seen once. Time point described: neoterminal ileum biopsy at postoperative endoscopy, about 6 months after surgery. The CDR3 totals 14 residues. The origin of this receptor is an adult with Crohn's disease. The chain joins TRBV12-2 to TRBJ1-2; TRBD1 reflects the table's D call only, with no check against the DNA. TRBV12-2 is a listed pseudogene. Sequencing used ileal tissue. The CDR3 spells CASRLAGSREGYTF. The CDR3 DNA follows: TGTGCAAGTCGCTTAGCGGGAAGCAGGGAAGGCTACACCTTC.